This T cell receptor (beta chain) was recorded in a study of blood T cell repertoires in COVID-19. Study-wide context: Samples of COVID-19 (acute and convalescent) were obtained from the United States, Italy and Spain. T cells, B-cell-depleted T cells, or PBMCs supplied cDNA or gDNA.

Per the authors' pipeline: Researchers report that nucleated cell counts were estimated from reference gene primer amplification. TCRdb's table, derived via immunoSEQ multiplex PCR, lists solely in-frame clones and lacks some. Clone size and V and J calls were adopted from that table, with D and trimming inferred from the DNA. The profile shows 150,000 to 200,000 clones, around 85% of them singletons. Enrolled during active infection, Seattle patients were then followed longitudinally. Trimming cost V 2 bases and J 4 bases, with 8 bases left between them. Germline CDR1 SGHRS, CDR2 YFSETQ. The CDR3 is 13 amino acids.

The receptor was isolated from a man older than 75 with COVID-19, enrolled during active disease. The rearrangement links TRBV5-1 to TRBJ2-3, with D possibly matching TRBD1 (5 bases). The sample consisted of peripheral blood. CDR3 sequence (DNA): TGCGCCAGCAGCTTTCAGGGTTCAGATACGCAGTATTTT. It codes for CASSFQGSDTQYF.